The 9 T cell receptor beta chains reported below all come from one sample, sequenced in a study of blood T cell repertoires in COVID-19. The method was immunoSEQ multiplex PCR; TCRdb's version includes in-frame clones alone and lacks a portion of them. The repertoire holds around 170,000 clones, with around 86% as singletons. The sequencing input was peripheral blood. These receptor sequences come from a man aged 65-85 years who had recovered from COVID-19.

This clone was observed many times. This chain's CDR3 is CASSLSWRGQDNYGYTF. The CDR3 DNA sequence: TGTGCCAGCAGCTTGAGTTGGCGGGGACAGGACAACTATGGCTACACCTTC. The chain couples TRBV5-8 to TRBJ1-2; the match to TRBD1 covers 8 bases. Germline CDR1 SGHTS, CDR2 YDEGEE. With V trimmed by 1 base and J by 2 bases, 10 bases remained unmatched. The CDR3 runs 17 residues.

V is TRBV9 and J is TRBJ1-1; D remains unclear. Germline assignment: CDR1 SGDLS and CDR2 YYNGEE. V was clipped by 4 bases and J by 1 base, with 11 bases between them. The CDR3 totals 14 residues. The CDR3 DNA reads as TGTGCCAGCAGCTCTAGCGACTGGAACACTGAAGCTTTCTTT. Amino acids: CASSSSDWNTEAFF.

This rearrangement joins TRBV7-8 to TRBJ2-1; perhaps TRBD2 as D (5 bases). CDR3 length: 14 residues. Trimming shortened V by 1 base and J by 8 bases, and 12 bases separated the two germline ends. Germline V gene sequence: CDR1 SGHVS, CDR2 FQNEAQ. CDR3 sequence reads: CASSLVLAMDEQFF. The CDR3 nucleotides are TGTGCCAGCAGCTTAGTCCTAGCTATGGATGAGCAGTTCTTC.

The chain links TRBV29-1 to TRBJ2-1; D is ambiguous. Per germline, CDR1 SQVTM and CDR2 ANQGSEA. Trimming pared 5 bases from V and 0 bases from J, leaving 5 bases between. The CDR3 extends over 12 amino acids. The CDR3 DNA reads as TGCAGCGTTAAGAGCTCCTACAATGAGCAGTTCTTC. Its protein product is CSVKSSYNEQFF.

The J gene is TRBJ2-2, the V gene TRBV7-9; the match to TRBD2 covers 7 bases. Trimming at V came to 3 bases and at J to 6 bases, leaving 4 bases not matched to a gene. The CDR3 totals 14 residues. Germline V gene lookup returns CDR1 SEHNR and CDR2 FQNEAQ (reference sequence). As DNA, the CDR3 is TGTGCCAGCAGCTTGGGACTATACGCCGGGGAGCTGTTTTTT. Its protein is CASSLGLYAGELFF.

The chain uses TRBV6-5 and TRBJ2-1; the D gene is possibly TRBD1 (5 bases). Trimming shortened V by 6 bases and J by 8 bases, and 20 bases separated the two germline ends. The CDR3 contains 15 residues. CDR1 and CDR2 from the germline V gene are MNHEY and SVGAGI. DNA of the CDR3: TGTGCCAGCAGGCAGGGCTTAGGCAATTTGTATGAGCAGTTCTTC. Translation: CASRQGLGNLYEQFF.

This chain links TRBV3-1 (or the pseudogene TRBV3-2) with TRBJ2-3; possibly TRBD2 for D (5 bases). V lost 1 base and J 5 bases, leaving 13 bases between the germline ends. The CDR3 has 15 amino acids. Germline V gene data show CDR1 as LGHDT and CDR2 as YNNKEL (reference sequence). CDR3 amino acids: CASSQGLLGIDTQYF. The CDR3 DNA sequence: TGTGCCAGCAGCCAAGGACTACTAGGCATAGATACGCAGTATTTT.

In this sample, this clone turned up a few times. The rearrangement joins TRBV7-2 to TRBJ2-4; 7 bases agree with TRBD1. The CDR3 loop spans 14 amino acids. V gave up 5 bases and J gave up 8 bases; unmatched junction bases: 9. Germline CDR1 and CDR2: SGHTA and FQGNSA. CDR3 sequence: CASSTRQGIDIQYF. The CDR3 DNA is TGTGCCAGCAGCACCCGACAGGGTATTGACATTCAGTACTTC.

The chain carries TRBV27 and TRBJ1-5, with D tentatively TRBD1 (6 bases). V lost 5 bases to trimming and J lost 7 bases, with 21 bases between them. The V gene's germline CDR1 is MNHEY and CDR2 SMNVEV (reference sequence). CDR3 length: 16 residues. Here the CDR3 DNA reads TGTGCCAGCAGTCCTACGACAGGAGTCCGGGGACAGCCCCAGCATTTT. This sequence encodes CASSPTTGVRGQPQHF.